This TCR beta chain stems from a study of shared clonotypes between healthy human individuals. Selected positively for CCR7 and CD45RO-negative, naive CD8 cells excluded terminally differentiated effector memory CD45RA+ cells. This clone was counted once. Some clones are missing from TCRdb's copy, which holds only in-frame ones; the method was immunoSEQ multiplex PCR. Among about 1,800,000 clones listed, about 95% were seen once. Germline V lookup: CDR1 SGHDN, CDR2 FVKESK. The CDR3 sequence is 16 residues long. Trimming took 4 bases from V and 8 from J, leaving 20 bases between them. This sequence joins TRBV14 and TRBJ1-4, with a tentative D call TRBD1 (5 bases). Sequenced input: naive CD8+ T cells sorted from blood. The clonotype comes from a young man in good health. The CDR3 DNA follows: TGTGCCAGCAGCCCAGGACCCGGGCAGGGCGGCGAAAAACTGTTTTTT. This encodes CASSPGPGQGGEKLFF.